The clone carrying this TCR beta chain came up a few times. There are 15 residues in the CDR3. V shed 3 bases, J shed 5 bases, and the junction held 6 bases outside the gene matches. CDR1 is SGDLS, CDR2 YYNGEE, per germline. The data belong to a study of OX40 agonist ivuxolimab in advanced cancers. Study in general: At approximately 83% male, the cohort had a mean age of approximately 60 years, ranging from about 20 to 79.

Data came from immunoSEQ multiplex PCR; TCRdb stores just in-frame clones and leaves some out. The top ten clones hold roughly 0.48% of a sample with roughly 77,000 clones, 84% of them seen once. The chain recombines TRBV9 with TRBJ1-1, with TRBD1 matching 11 bases. The receptor's source is an adult with an advanced solid tumor such as melanoma, head and neck, liver or kidney cancer. This specimen consisted of CD4+ or CD8+ T cells sorted from blood, obtained in a trial of the OX40 agonist ivuxolimab. CDR3 sequence (DNA): TGTGCCAGCAGCGCCGGGGACAGGGGGTGGACTGAAGCTTTCTTT. It translates to CASSAGDRGWTEAFF. The full variable domain, rest sourced from reference TRBV9 and TRBJ1-1, is DSGVTQTPKHLITATGQRVTLRCSPRSGDLSVYWYQQSLDQGLQFLIQYYNGEERAKGNILERFSAQQFPDLHSELNLSSLELGDSALYFCASSAGDRGWTEAFFGQGTRLTVV.